A single sample gave rise to the 17 T cell receptor beta chains below, sequenced in a study of cytomegalovirus exposure and HLA in healthy donors. Some clones are missing from TCRdb's copy, which holds only in-frame ones; the method was immunoSEQ multiplex PCR. The sample includes some 150,000 clones, approximately 90% seen only once; the top ten take about 0.7%. The sample was PBMCs. These receptors came from a man younger than 35 in good health and CMV-seronegative.

The chain couples TRBV30 to TRBJ1-1, with D perhaps matching TRBD1 (5 bases). Germline assignment: CDR1 GTSNPN and CDR2 SVGIG (reference sequence). With 1 base removed from V and 4 bases from J, the gap between germline ends came to 13 bases. The length of the CDR3 is 14 residues. This CDR3 reads CAWSGPGWGTEAFF. The CDR3 coding sequence is TGTGCCTGGAGTGGTCCAGGGTGGGGCACTGAAGCTTTCTTT.

V gene TRBV9 combines with J gene TRBJ2-2; 10 positions agree with TRBD1. CDR3 length equals 15 residues. V lost 2 bases, J lost 9 bases, and 7 bases stayed unmatched. CDR1 SGDLS and CDR2 YYNGEE come from the germline V gene. CDR3 protein: CASSVGDRGAWELFF. CDR3 DNA: TGTGCCAGCAGCGTCGGGGACAGGGGTGCTTGGGAGCTGTTTTTT.

The table lists this clone with a count of one. In DNA, the CDR3 is TGCGCCAGCAGCCAAGATGTGACAGGCCCCAATGAGCAGTTCTTC. This encodes CASSQDVTGPNEQFF. The V call is TRBV4-1, the J call TRBJ2-1; D perhaps matches TRBD1 (6 bases). V lost 0 bases and J lost 6, with 12 bases in between. The germline gives CDR1 MGHRA, CDR2 YSYEKL. CDR3 size: 15 residues.

This clone appeared once. This chain connects TRBV9 to TRBJ2-1; 13 nucleotides agree with TRBD2. In germline, CDR1 is SGDLS, CDR2 YYNGEE. CDR3 length equals 15 residues. J gave up 8 bases and V 0 bases, and 2 bases lay outside the gene matches. The CDR3 region has the DNA TGTGCCAGCAGCGTAGGGGGACTAGCGGGATATGAGCAGTTCTTC. Translated, it gives CASSVGGLAGYEQFF.

CDR3 coding DNA: TGTGCCAGCGCGGACCCCGGACAGGGGACCACTAATGAAAAACTGTTTTTT. Its protein is CASADPGQGTTNEKLFF. J is TRBJ1-4 and V is TRBV25-1, with 9 bases aligning to TRBD1. CDR3 size: 17 residues. The germline gives CDR1 MGHDK, CDR2 SYGVNS. J gave up 2 bases and V 8 bases, and 12 bases lay outside the gene matches.

The CDR3 here is CASSELRTGSYGYTF. In DNA form, the CDR3 reads TGTGCCAGCAGTGAACTGCGGACAGGGAGTTATGGCTACACCTTC. The chain links TRBV6-1 to TRBJ1-2; 8 bases map to TRBD1. This CDR3 has 15 amino acids. The J segment lost 5 bases and the V segment lost 2 bases, leaving 7 bases of the junction unmatched. The germline CDR1 and CDR2 sequences are MNHNS and SASEGT.

V and J are TRBV4-1 and TRBJ1-1; D is undetermined. Trimming removed 1 base at V and 1 base at J, with 10 bases between. CDR1 MGHRA and CDR2 YSYEKL come from the germline V gene. This CDR3 is 15 amino acids long. The CDR3 coding sequence is TGCGCCAGCAGCCAAGTGGGGAGGTCGAACACTGAAGCTTTCTTT. Its protein is CASSQVGRSNTEAFF.

The chain links TRBV9 to TRBJ2-3, with 11 bases matching TRBD2. Per germline, CDR1 SGDLS and CDR2 YYNGEE. Trimming at V came to 3 bases and at J to 3 bases, leaving 0 bases not matched to a gene. The CDR3 extends over 14 amino acids. DNA for the CDR3: TGTGCCAGCAGCGCTAGCGGGAGGACAGATACGCAGTATTTT. It is translated as CASSASGRTDTQYF.

The rearrangement links TRBV5-8 to TRBJ2-3, with unresolved D. Trimming removed 4 bases at V and 6 bases at J, with 12 bases between. The CDR3 contains 13 residues. Germline CDR1 reads SGHTS; CDR2 reads YDEGEE. The CDR3 DNA reads TGTGCCAGCAGCCTTAGAATACCGGATACGCAGTATTTT. Its protein product is CASSLRIPDTQYF.

J is TRBJ2-1 and V is TRBV6-5, with 10 positions matching TRBD2. Germline CDR1 and CDR2: MNHEY and SVGAGI. The CDR3 is 15 residues long. Unmatched junction bases numbered 3, after V lost 4 bases and J lost 3 bases. This CDR3 is CASSSIAGGYNEQFF. The CDR3, as DNA: TGTGCCAGCAGTTCTATAGCGGGGGGCTACAATGAGCAGTTCTTC.

The chain carries TRBV6-1 and TRBJ1-2; 8 nucleotides line up with TRBD1. Germline CDR1 and CDR2: MNHNS and SASEGT. CDR3 length equals 13 residues. V lost 8 bases and J lost 5; bases outside the gene matches: 7. DNA of the CDR3: TGTGCCAGCCTATGGACAGGGAATTATGGCTACACCTTC. Encoded protein: CASLWTGNYGYTF.

This clone was counted a single time. The CDR3 DNA is TGTGCCAGCAGCTTCAGGTTGGGGCAGGGACATCGGGACACTGAAGCTTTCTTT. Translation gives CASSFRLGQGHRDTEAFF. The chain uses TRBV5-6 and TRBJ1-1, with D tentatively TRBD1 (6 bases). The CDR3 has 18 residues. V was cut by 2 bases and J by 3 bases, with 23 bases left in between. Looked up from germline, CDR1 is SGHDT and CDR2 is YYEEEE.

V is TRBV5-1 and J is TRBJ1-2; 7 bases fit TRBD1. V was clipped by 4 bases and J by 0 bases; unmatched bases: 0. CDR1 is SGHRS and CDR2 is YFSETQ in the germline V gene. This CDR3 comprises 13 residues. In nucleotides, the CDR3 is TGCGCCAGCAGCGGGACAGCTAACTATGGCTACACCTTC. Translating it yields CASSGTANYGYTF.

This clone was counted between two and nine times. V gene TRBV19 combines with J gene TRBJ2-2; unclear D gene. This CDR3 is built from 16 residues. V was cut by 3 bases and J by 0 bases, with 11 bases left in between. Germline lookup yields CDR1 LNHDA and CDR2 SQIVND (reference sequence). The CDR3 nucleotides read TGTGCCAGTAGTATCCGGGTCGGAACGAACACCGGGGAGCTGTTTTTT. It yields the protein CASSIRVGTNTGELFF.

This clone has more than one count but fewer than ten. The V and J genes are TRBV6-1 and TRBJ2-7; TRBD1 agrees at 7 bases. V dropped 2 bases and J dropped 5; count of bases not matched to a gene: 9. This CDR3 is built from 15 residues. Germline CDR1 is MNHNS and CDR2 is SASEGT. The DNA for the CDR3 is TGTGCCAGCAGTGAAATGGCAGGGGGAGTCCACGAGCAGTACGTC. Translation gives CASSEMAGGVHEQYV.

The chain is built from TRBV5-1 and TRBJ2-7; TRBD1 aligns across 12 bases. The CDR3 extends over 16 amino acids. Trimming cost V 1 base and J 6 bases; bases outside gene matches: 8. CDR1 is SGHRS and CDR2 is YFSETQ in the germline V gene. The CDR3 protein is CASSLSWDRGLGEQYF. DNA for the CDR3: TGCGCCAGCAGCTTGTCGTGGGACAGGGGGCTCGGCGAGCAGTACTTC.

The V gene is TRBV5-6, the J gene TRBJ2-1; TRBD2 matches at 9 bases. Germline V gene sequence: CDR1 SGHDT, CDR2 YYEEEE. V shed 4 bases, J shed 1 base, and the junction held 3 bases outside the gene matches. The CDR3 length is 15 residues. The CDR3: CASSGGRGSYNEQFF. DNA for the CDR3: TGTGCCAGCAGCGGCGGGAGGGGATCCTACAATGAGCAGTTCTTC.